This passage covers 32 T cell receptor beta chains from one sample sequenced in a study of a mutant IDH1 vaccine in newly diagnosed glioma. The time point denotes: week 35, safety follow-up. In the vaccine, a single dose held 300 ug of the mutant IDH1 20-mer peptide, along with topical imiquimod. Antigens for these TCRs are unknown. Using immunoSEQ multiplex PCR, the repertoire was profiled, and TCRdb retains in-frame clones only, with some absent. The sample records about 54,000 clones, around four fifths being singletons. This specimen was PBMCs, taken from a glioma patient whose treatment included an IDH1 peptide vaccine. All receptors come from a woman between 18 and 29 years old with glioma.

The chain combines TRBV2 with TRBJ1-4; D ambiguous. V lost 6 bases and J lost 5, with 7 bases in between. Germline V gives CDR1 SNHLY, CDR2 FYNNEI. The CDR3 contains 12 residues. CDR3 residues: CASRQVNEKLFF. Written as DNA, the CDR3 is TGTGCCAGCAGGCAAGTGAATGAAAAACTGTTTTTT.

This clone was picked up one time. The chain employs TRBV19 and TRBJ2-7, with 9 bases identical to TRBD1. CDR3 length equals 15 residues. Germline V gene sequence: CDR1 LNHDA, CDR2 SQIVND (reference sequence). V was clipped by 0 bases and J by 3 bases; unmatched bases: 3. CDR3 in amino acids: CASSIEGTGIYEQYF. CDR3 nucleotide sequence: TGTGCCAGTAGTATAGAGGGGACAGGGATCTACGAGCAGTACTTC.

This clone appeared a single time. The rearrangement links TRBV9 to TRBJ2-7; TRBD2 might be the D (5 bases). CDR3 length: 14 residues. Germline V CDR1 and CDR2: SGDLS, YYNGEE. Deletions cut 3 bases from V and 0 bases from J, with 10 bases between. DNA of the CDR3: TGTGCCAGCAGCGCCCGAGGGCGCTCCTACGAGCAGTACTTC. Its protein is CASSARGRSYEQYF.

The V gene is TRBV10-3, the J gene TRBJ2-3, with 11 bases aligning to TRBD2. CDR1 ENHRY and CDR2 SYGVKD come from the germline V gene. The CDR3 is made up of 19 amino acids. J gave up 6 bases and V 6 bases, and 20 bases lay outside the gene matches. The CDR3 DNA reads as TGTGCCATCAGCTCCAACCCCTCCTTAGCGGGGGGGCTCGAGGATACGCAGTATTTT. Amino acid sequence: CAISSNPSLAGGLEDTQYF.

This clone was seen a few times. The rearrangement links TRBV30 to TRBJ1-2; possibly TRBD1 for D (5 bases). The V gene lost 5 bases and the J gene lost 4 bases, with 14 bases spanning the gap. The CDR3 sequence is 13 residues long. CDR1 is GTSNPN, CDR2 SVGIG, per germline (reference sequence). The CDR3 sequence: CAWVAGTGYGYTF. The CDR3 DNA reads as TGTGCCTGGGTAGCCGGGACGGGCTATGGCTACACCTTC.

V usage is TRBV5-8 and J usage is TRBJ1-2, with no clear D. The CDR3 loop spans 10 amino acids. The V gene lost 2 bases and the J gene lost 7 bases, with 3 bases spanning the gap. Germline V CDR1 and CDR2: SGHTS, YDEGEE. CDR3 DNA sequence: TGTGCCAGCAGCTTACTTGGCTACACCTTC. Amino acid sequence: CASSLLGYTF.

This clone was counted a single time. The genes are TRBV29-1 and TRBJ2-7, with TRBD1 as a possible D gene (5 bases). V dropped 4 bases and J dropped 0 bases, with 10 bases sitting between them. In germline, CDR1 is SQVTM, CDR2 ANQGSEA. CDR3 length: 13 residues. CDR3 residues: CSVGAGNSYEQYF. The DNA for the CDR3 is TGCAGCGTTGGAGCAGGGAACTCCTACGAGCAGTACTTC.

This rearrangement joins TRBV7-9 to TRBJ2-7, with 9 positions matching TRBD2. Per the germline V gene, CDR1 is SEHNR and CDR2 is FQNEAQ (reference sequence). Unmatched junction bases numbered 7, after V lost 6 bases and J lost 1 base. The CDR3 is made up of 15 amino acids. CDR3 sequence: CASRPSAGGSYEQYF. Here the CDR3 DNA reads TGTGCCAGCAGGCCCTCCGCGGGGGGGTCCTACGAGCAGTACTTC.

A single count supports this clone. This chain joins TRBV4-1 and TRBJ2-7, with D possibly being TRBD2 (6 bases). The CDR3 consists of 15 residues. Trimming stripped 2 bases from V and 0 bases from J, with 11 bases between. Germline assignment: CDR1 MGHRA and CDR2 YSYEKL. The CDR3 bases are TGCGCCAGCAGCCAAACGGGACTTCCCTCCTACGAGCAGTACTTC. As protein: CASSQTGLPSYEQYF.

The V gene is TRBV6-1, the J gene TRBJ2-7, with D unclear. V was clipped by 6 bases and J by 5 bases, with 11 bases between them. Germline V gene sequence: CDR1 MNHNS, CDR2 SASEGT. This CDR3 has 12 residues. CDR3 DNA sequence: TGTGCCAGCAGGGGCATCAGAAACGAGCAGTACTTC. Residues: CASRGIRNEQYF.

CDR3: CASSFFPWRADTDTQYF. In DNA form, the CDR3 reads TGTGCCAGCAGTTTCTTTCCGTGGCGGGCGGACACAGATACGCAGTATTTT. This chain joins TRBV27 and TRBJ2-3; perhaps TRBD2 as D (5 bases). Trimming removed 3 bases from V and 2 bases from J, with 18 bases in between. The CDR3 loop spans 17 amino acids. Germline loops: CDR1 MNHEY, CDR2 SMNVEV (reference sequence).

A note on this clone: One junction end disagrees with the germline gene, perhaps due to a read error. The chain links TRBV9 to TRBJ1-1, with 8 bases that match TRBD1. CDR1 SGDLS and CDR2 YYNGEE come from the germline V gene. CDR3 length: 14 amino acids. The CDR3 DNA sequence: TGTGCCAGCAGCGTAGAGGCAGGGGGCCAACTAATTGTCTTT. This codes for CASSVEAGGQLIVF. The full variable domain, completed using reference TRBV9 and TRBJ1-1, is DSGVTQTPKHLITATGQRVTLRCSPRSGDLSVYWYQQSLDQGLQFLIQYYNGEERAKGNILERFSAQQFPDLHSELNLSSLELGDSALYFCASSVEAGGQLIVFGQGTRLTVV.

Comments on this clone: The conserved final phenylalanine or tryptophan is absent from the CDR3, which likely points to a read error. V usage is TRBV5-8 and J usage is TRBJ2-7; possibly TRBD1 for D (6 bases). Germline CDR1 SGHTS, CDR2 YDEGEE. The V end lost 0 bases, the J end lost 5 bases, and 15 bases lay between the germline ends. The CDR3 extends over 15 amino acids. The DNA of the CDR3 is TGTGCCAGCAGCTTGGAGGGACATCGGACGGACGAGCAGTACCTC. This codes for CASSLEGHRTDEQYL.

V is TRBV18 and J is TRBJ2-3; no reliable D call. The germline CDR1 and CDR2 sequences are KGHSH and LQKENI. The length of the CDR3 is 16 residues. V shed 3 bases and J shed 2 bases, with 15 bases lying between them. This chain's CDR3 is CASSPLHTYNTDTQYF. Here the CDR3 DNA reads TGTGCCAGCTCACCCCTTCACACCTACAACACAGATACGCAGTATTTT.

The V call is TRBV30, the J call TRBJ1-5; a possible D gene is TRBD1 (5 bases). V lost 0 bases and J lost 7, with 13 bases in between. Per germline, CDR1 GTSNPN and CDR2 SVGIG (reference sequence). The CDR3 covers 14 residues. The CDR3 bases are TGTGCCTGGAGTGTTGGGCAGGGAAGGCAGCCCCAGCATTTT. It is translated as CAWSVGQGRQPQHF.

This clone turned up a few times. The genes are TRBV30 and TRBJ2-3, with D possibly being TRBD1 (6 bases). The V gene lost 5 bases and the J gene lost 12 bases, with 15 bases spanning the gap. There are 11 residues in the CDR3. The V gene's germline CDR1 is GTSNPN and CDR2 SVGIG (reference sequence). This CDR3 reads CAWGVQGLQYF. CDR3 bases: TGTGCCTGGGGAGTACAGGGTCTACAGTATTTT.

Only a few counts were recorded for this clone. One junction end does not reproduce the germline sequence, and a read error may be involved. This CDR3 reads CAWTLGTTVAFF. The DNA of the CDR3 is TGTGCCTGGACCTTAGGGACAACTGTAGCTTTCTTT. This rearrangement joins TRBV30 to TRBJ1-1, with TRBD1 as a possible D gene (6 bases). Germline V CDR1 and CDR2: GTSNPN, SVGIG (reference sequence). CDR3 size: 12 residues.

This sequence joins TRBV15 and TRBJ2-7; unclear D gene. From germline, CDR1 is LNHNV and CDR2 YYDKDF (reference sequence). V lost 0 bases and J 5 bases, leaving 5 bases between the germline ends. The CDR3 totals 12 residues. CDR3 nucleotide sequence: TGTGCCACCAGCAGAGATAACCACGAGCAGTACTTC. The encoded protein is CATSRDNHEQYF.

This chain uses TRBV9 with TRBJ1-1; perhaps TRBD1 as D (5 bases). CDR1 and CDR2 from the germline V gene are SGDLS and YYNGEE. The CDR3 is 16 amino acids. V lost 2 bases to trimming and J lost 6 bases, with 20 bases between them. The CDR3 DNA sequence: TGTGCCAGCAGCGTGGACCCCGGGACGCTCTTTTCTGAAGCTTTCTTT. Its translation is CASSVDPGTLFSEAFF.

This rearrangement joins TRBV6-1 to TRBJ2-5; D is ambiguous. Germline lookup yields CDR1 MNHNS and CDR2 SASEGT. The CDR3 contains 14 residues. V shed 6 bases and J shed 4 bases, with 15 bases lying between them. CDR3 DNA: TGTGCCAGCAGGCTGTGGGGTAGGCCAGAGACCCAGTACTTC. Protein sequence: CASRLWGRPETQYF.

In DNA form, the CDR3 reads TGCGCCAGCTTCAGGGACAGGAACACTGAAGCTTTCTTT. Protein product: CASFRDRNTEAFF. The rearrangement uses TRBV5-1 and TRBJ1-1; 7 nucleotides match TRBD1. The CDR3 is made up of 13 amino acids. Germline-derived CDR1 and CDR2 are SGHRS and YFSETQ. With 7 bases clipped from V and 1 base from J, the junction kept 4 bases outside the gene matches.

The chain couples TRBV27 to TRBJ2-7; possibly TRBD2 for D (6 bases). Germline loops: CDR1 MNHEY, CDR2 SMNVEV (reference sequence). The V and J ends lost 7 bases and 0 bases respectively, with 13 bases between them. The CDR3 is made up of 14 amino acids. The CDR3 spells CASNSGGVSYEQYF. The CDR3 nucleotides read TGTGCCAGCAACTCCGGCGGGGTCTCCTACGAGCAGTACTTC.

This sequence joins TRBV27 and TRBJ2-7; 11 bases align to TRBD2. The CDR3 is 15 residues long. Germline CDR1 is MNHEY and CDR2 is SMNVEV (reference sequence). V lost 5 bases, J lost 3 bases, and 6 bases stayed unmatched. The CDR3 is CASSLEGTSGYEQYF. In DNA, the CDR3 is TGTGCCAGCAGTCTAGAAGGGACTAGCGGCTACGAGCAGTACTTC.

The chain links TRBV18 to TRBJ1-5; TRBD1 is a possible D gene (6 bases). In germline, CDR1 is KGHSH, CDR2 LQKENI. V lost 2 bases to trimming and J lost 1 base, with 15 bases between them. The CDR3 is 17 amino acids. The CDR3 bases are TGTGCCAGCTCACCAACTCAAGGGGGTGGGAGCAATCAGCCCCAGCATTTT. Its protein product is CASSPTQGGGSNQPQHF.

V usage is TRBV29-1 and J usage is TRBJ2-2, with a possible D match to TRBD1 (6 bases). Trimming stripped 8 bases from V and 1 base from J, with 11 bases between. The CDR3 extends over 13 amino acids. Germline CDR1 is SQVTM and CDR2 is ANQGSEA. DNA for the CDR3: TGCAGCCTACGGACAGAGAACACCGGGGAGCTGTTTTTT. This translates into CSLRTENTGELFF.

This clone was detected once. The V and J genes are TRBV7-5 and TRBJ1-4; the D call TRBD1 from the table was never checked on the DNA. TRBV7-5 is deemed a pseudogene. The CDR3 is 14 residues long. Written as DNA, the CDR3 is TGTGCCAGAAGCTCCAGGGTGTTTTGTGAAAAACTGTTTTTT. Translation: CARSSRVFCEKLFF.

This clone was found once. The chain employs TRBV7-9 and TRBJ2-7, with D perhaps TRBD1 or TRBD2 (5 bases each). The V gene's germline CDR1 is SEHNR and CDR2 FQNEAQ (reference sequence). V was trimmed by 2 bases and J by 5 bases, leaving 13 bases between them. The CDR3 totals 14 residues. CDR3 in amino acids: CASSLLQGVNEQYF. The CDR3 DNA is TGTGCCAGCAGCTTACTCCAGGGAGTCAACGAGCAGTACTTC.

The V call is TRBV29-1, the J call TRBJ1-2; D perhaps matches TRBD1 (5 bases). This CDR3 has 13 residues. The V end lost 2 bases, the J end lost 6 bases, and 13 bases lay between the germline ends. Germline V gene sequence: CDR1 SQVTM, CDR2 ANQGSEA. CDR3 bases: TGCAGCGTTGAACGGTGGGGCGCAGATGGCTACACCTTC. Amino acids: CSVERWGADGYTF.

J is TRBJ2-3 and V is TRBV4-3; D perhaps matches TRBD1 (5 bases). The germline V gene has CDR1 LGHNA and CDR2 YSLEER. V dropped 5 bases and J dropped 0 bases, with 12 bases sitting between them. This CDR3 comprises 15 residues. In DNA, the CDR3 is TGCGCCAGCAGCGGGGCGAGTGATAGCACAGATACGCAGTATTTT. This sequence encodes CASSGASDSTDTQYF.

Details on this clone: At one boundary the junction diverges from the germline segment, which might be a read error. The chain is built from TRBV6-6 and TRBJ1-1; 9 bases are a match to TRBD1. The germline V gene encodes CDR1 MNHNY and CDR2 SVGAGI (reference sequence). The length of the CDR3 is 15 residues. The CDR3: CVSSWGQGLVAEAFF. DNA of the CDR3: TGTGTCAGCAGCTGGGGACAGGGACTTGTGGCTGAAGCTTTCTTT.

This chain links TRBV11-3 with TRBJ2-7; D not certain. CDR3 length: 15 amino acids. Trimming left V 5 bases short and J 1 base short, with 15 bases between. Germline values: CDR1 SGHNT, CDR2 YENEEA. CDR3 sequence: CASSPWLSNSYEQYF. In DNA, the CDR3 is TGTGCCAGCAGCCCCTGGTTGAGCAATTCCTACGAGCAGTACTTC.

V and J are TRBV19 and TRBJ2-7, with 7 bases that match TRBD1. The V gene's germline CDR1 is LNHDA and CDR2 SQIVND (reference sequence). The CDR3 loop spans 15 amino acids. J was trimmed by 5 bases and V by 2 bases; bases with no gene match: 9. The chain's CDR3 is CASSITLTGYHEQYF. The DNA of the CDR3 is TGTGCCAGTAGTATAACCCTGACAGGGTACCACGAGCAGTACTTC.